The next 26 T cell receptor beta chains were all read from a single sample in a study of shared T cell receptors in the human thymus. Assay used: immunoSEQ multiplex PCR; TCRdb lists only in-frame clones, some missing. This table has hundreds of thousands of clones, approximately 87% appearing once. The same specimen was also included in a second study, on human thymus T cells.

Sequencing was done on a sample of thymocytes. All receptors come from a boy under two years old with a congenital heart defect.

The chain links TRBV9 to TRBJ2-6; TRBD2 agrees at 12 bases. With V trimmed by 3 bases and J by 0 bases, 13 bases remained unmatched. The CDR3 has 21 amino acids. CDR1 and CDR2 from the germline V gene are SGDLS and YYNGEE. The CDR3 DNA sequence: TGTGCCAGCAGCGCTAGACTAGCGGGGGCCCCTCTGGGCTCTGGGGCCAACGTCCTGACTTTC. This codes for CASSARLAGAPLGSGANVLTF.

The chain has TRBV27 and TRBJ2-7, with 8 bases fitting TRBD1. The CDR3 extends over 15 amino acids. The germline gives CDR1 MNHEY, CDR2 SMNVEV (reference sequence). V shed 2 bases, J shed 4 bases, and the junction held 7 bases outside the gene matches. Written as DNA, the CDR3 is TGTGCCAGCAGTTTAGCGACAGGGGCGGGGTACGAGCAGTACTTC. Protein: CASSLATGAGYEQYF.

V usage is TRBV7-2 and J usage is TRBJ2-7; 8 bases agree with TRBD2. The CDR3 has 15 residues. The germline V gene has CDR1 SGHTA and CDR2 FQGNSA. V shed 5 bases, J shed 5 bases, and the junction held 11 bases outside the gene matches. The CDR3, as DNA: TGTGCCAGCAGCCCGAGACCGGGACTAGGCCACGAGCAGTACTTC. Encoded protein: CASSPRPGLGHEQYF.

The CDR3 is CASGYRKLAGVGTDTQYF. CDR3 DNA: TGTGCTAGTGGTTACCGGAAGTTAGCGGGAGTTGGCACAGATACGCAGTATTTT. V and J are TRBV12-5 and TRBJ2-3; 9 nucleotides agree with TRBD2. This CDR3 is 18 amino acids long. Germline CDR1 is LGHNT and CDR2 is FRNRAP. The ends lost 4 bases at V and 1 base at J; junction bases unmatched: 12.

V gene TRBV28 combines with J gene TRBJ2-7; tentative D call: TRBD1 (6 bases). Germline V lookup: CDR1 MDHEN, CDR2 SYDVKM. The CDR3 is made up of 13 amino acids. The ends were cut back, 6 bases at V and 7 bases at J, with 16 bases in the middle. CDR3 residues: CASRLLQGWEQYF. The CDR3 DNA is TGTGCCAGCAGGTTACTGCAGGGGTGGGAGCAGTACTTC.

The chain couples TRBV4-3 to TRBJ1-2; 10 nucleotides match TRBD1. Germline CDR1 is LGHNA and CDR2 is YSLEER. This CDR3 spans 20 amino acids. Trimming at V came to 0 bases and at J to 6 bases, leaving 19 bases not matched to a gene. CDR3 loop: CASSQDRVGRPGQGTNGYTF. The CDR3 DNA reads as TGCGCCAGCAGCCAAGACCGGGTGGGGAGGCCGGGACAGGGGACCAATGGCTACACCTTC.

The chain combines TRBV9 with TRBJ1-2; D ambiguous. Per germline, CDR1 SGDLS and CDR2 YYNGEE. The V end was cut by 1 base, the J end by 2 bases, with 6 bases between. This CDR3 is built from 13 residues. The CDR3 sequence is CASSVRVNYGYTF. The DNA for the CDR3 is TGTGCCAGCAGCGTACGGGTCAACTATGGCTACACCTTC. Supplemented by reference TRBV9 and TRBJ1-2, the full variable domain reads DSGVTQTPKHLITATGQRVTLRCSPRSGDLSVYWYQQSLDQGLQFLIQYYNGEERAKGNILERFSAQQFPDLHSELNLSSLELGDSALYFCASSVRVNYGYTFGSGTRLTVV.

The CDR3 sequence: CASSRLRELSQPQHF. As DNA, the CDR3 is TGTGCCAGCAGCCGATTGAGGGAGTTAAGTCAGCCCCAGCATTTT. The V call is TRBV28, the J call TRBJ1-5, with no clear D. With 6 bases removed from V and 6 bases from J, the gap between germline ends came to 18 bases. The length of the CDR3 is 15 residues. Germline V gene lookup returns CDR1 MDHEN and CDR2 SYDVKM.

This chain links TRBV6-6 with TRBJ2-7; 8 nucleotides agree with TRBD2. Germline CDR1 is MNHNY and CDR2 is SVGAGI (reference sequence). V lost 8 bases to trimming and J lost 2 bases; unmatched junction nucleotides: 11. The CDR3 is 15 residues long. CDR3 DNA sequence: TGTGCCAGCGGGTTAGTTGGAGCGGGGGCCTACGAGCAGTACTTC. This translates into CASGLVGAGAYEQYF.

This rearrangement joins TRBV28 to TRBJ1-2; D is possibly TRBD1 (6 bases). Germline V gives CDR1 MDHEN, CDR2 SYDVKM. The CDR3 totals 15 residues. V dropped 5 bases and J dropped 5 bases, with 18 bases sitting between them. As DNA, the CDR3 is TGTGCCAGCAGTATCTCCGACAGGCCTCCATATGGCTACACCTTC. Translating gives CASSISDRPPYGYTF.

The chain carries TRBV28 and TRBJ2-7; 14 bases are a match to TRBD2. The CDR3 has 17 amino acids. V lost 3 bases to trimming and J lost 7 bases; unmatched junction nucleotides: 11. The germline V gene encodes CDR1 MDHEN and CDR2 SYDVKM. The CDR3 sequence is CASSFQTSGGAMGEQYF. The CDR3 DNA follows: TGTGCCAGCAGTTTCCAGACTAGCGGGGGGGCCATGGGTGAGCAGTACTTC.

J is TRBJ1-1 and V is TRBV28; TRBD1 matches at 7 bases. The germline V gene has CDR1 MDHEN and CDR2 SYDVKM. This CDR3 contains 15 residues. V was clipped by 5 bases and J by 9 bases; unmatched bases: 15. The CDR3 reads CASSLTKGLRGKAFF. In DNA form, the CDR3 reads TGTGCCAGCAGTCTAACAAAAGGACTCAGGGGGAAAGCTTTCTTT.

The rearrangement joins TRBV7-6 to TRBJ2-1; 8 bases map to TRBD2. CDR1 is SGHVS, CDR2 FNYEAQ, per germline. Trimming removed 1 base from V and 6 bases from J; junction bases left unmatched: 11. The CDR3 totals 17 residues. CDR3 coding DNA: TGTGCCAGCAGCTTAGATGGGACTAGAGGCGACTTCAATGAGCAGTTCTTC. Its translation is CASSLDGTRGDFNEQFF.

The gene calls are TRBV5-5 and TRBJ2-7; no firm D call. Germline loops: CDR1 SGHKS, CDR2 YYEKEE (reference sequence). V dropped 1 base and J dropped 6 bases, with 17 bases sitting between them. This CDR3 has 15 residues. CDR3 region: CASSLPSPRSGEQYF. As DNA, the CDR3 is TGTGCCAGCAGCTTGCCCTCACCTCGGTCCGGCGAGCAGTACTTC.

The rearrangement joins TRBV28 to TRBJ1-1, with D possibly matching TRBD1 (5 bases). The V gene lost 6 bases and the J gene lost 6 bases, with 17 bases spanning the gap. Germline CDR1 MDHEN, CDR2 SYDVKM. This CDR3 comprises 14 residues. The DNA of the CDR3 is TGTGCCAGCAGCAAGGACGGGGGAGGGGCTGAAGCTTTCTTT. This translates into CASSKDGGGAEAFF.

This chain connects TRBV5-8 to TRBJ1-2, with 9 bases identical to TRBD1. The CDR3 runs 14 residues. V gave up 7 bases and J gave up 2 bases; unmatched junction bases: 6. Germline V gene sequence: CDR1 SGHTS, CDR2 YDEGEE. CDR3 nucleotides: TGTGCCAGCGACAGGGGGTGGGCGAACTATGGCTACACCTTC. Translation: CASDRGWANYGYTF.

This chain connects TRBV28 to TRBJ2-1; 7 nucleotides line up with TRBD1. Germline trimming cut 1 base from V and 3 bases from J; bases unmatched to any gene: 15. CDR3 length equals 19 residues. CDR1 MDHEN and CDR2 SYDVKM come from the germline V gene. DNA for the CDR3: TGTGCCAGCAGTTTATATAAGGGACAGACCCTCTGTTTCTACAATGAGCAGTTCTTC. Protein sequence: CASSLYKGQTLCFYNEQFF.

The CDR3 DNA reads as TGTGCCAGCAGCGTCGACAGGGGGCTCCCGATTCAAGAGACCCAGTACTTC. This codes for CASSVDRGLPIQETQYF. The chain combines TRBV9 with TRBJ2-5, with TRBD1 matching over 10 bases. Trimming removed 2 bases from V and 2 bases from J; junction bases left unmatched: 9. This CDR3 is built from 17 residues. Germline V gene data show CDR1 as SGDLS and CDR2 as YYNGEE.

The chain is built from TRBV2 and TRBJ1-1; D is perhaps TRBD1 (5 bases). The V gene's germline CDR1 is SNHLY and CDR2 FYNNEI. The CDR3 is made up of 18 amino acids. Trimming left V 3 bases short and J 5 bases short, with 25 bases between. The CDR3 DNA follows: TGTGCCAGCAGTGAGCAGGACCAGGGAGGGGTCACGGGGACTGAAGCTTTCTTT. Translated, it gives CASSEQDQGGVTGTEAFF.

This chain uses TRBV15 with TRBJ2-7; 10 nucleotides agree with TRBD2. Germline trimming cut 0 bases from V and 6 bases from J; bases unmatched to any gene: 8. CDR1 and CDR2 from the germline V gene are LNHNV and YYDKDF (reference sequence). CDR3 length equals 16 residues. The CDR3 loop is CATSRDQLAGRSEQYF. CDR3 bases: TGTGCCACCAGCAGAGATCAACTAGCGGGACGTTCCGAGCAGTACTTC.

The rearrangement joins TRBV10-1 to TRBJ2-7; D possibly corresponds to TRBD1 (5 bases). V lost 2 bases and J 4 bases, leaving 9 bases between the germline ends. The germline V gene encodes CDR1 WNHNN and CDR2 SYGVQD (reference sequence). This CDR3 has 13 amino acids. The CDR3 is CASSETQGYEQYF. In DNA form, the CDR3 reads TGCGCCAGCAGTGAGACTCAGGGTTACGAGCAGTACTTC.

The chain employs TRBV28 and TRBJ2-1, with TRBD2 identical over 7 bases. V trimming: 2 bases; J trimming: 9 bases; junction bases outside the gene matches: 13. Per germline, CDR1 MDHEN and CDR2 SYDVKM. The CDR3 covers 16 residues. CDR3 DNA sequence: TGTGCCAGCAGTTTACATTTGGGCGAGCGGGATGGTGAGCAGTTCTTC. This translates into CASSLHLGERDGEQFF.

The chain has TRBV2 and TRBJ2-4; 8 positions match TRBD2. V gave up 6 bases and J gave up 0 bases; unmatched junction bases: 10. Per the germline V gene, CDR1 is SNHLY and CDR2 is FYNNEI. The CDR3 contains 17 residues. DNA of the CDR3: TGTGCCAGCAGGGAGAGGGGACTAGGGGGAGCCAAAAACATTCAGTACTTC. Residues: CASRERGLGGAKNIQYF.

The chain couples TRBV5-6 to TRBJ2-5, with 10 positions matching TRBD1. With V trimmed by 4 bases and J by 4 bases, 4 bases remained unmatched. The CDR3 spans 14 residues. Germline CDR1 reads SGHDT; CDR2 reads YYEEEE. The CDR3 coding sequence is TGTGCCAGCAGCAGCCGGGACAGGGGAGAGACCCAGTACTTC. The encoded protein is CASSSRDRGETQYF.

This chain links TRBV7-3 with TRBJ2-1; a possible D gene is TRBD2 (6 bases). This CDR3 has 15 amino acids. The V end lost 5 bases, the J end lost 0 bases, and 11 bases lay between the germline ends. The germline gives CDR1 SGHTA, CDR2 FQGTGA. The DNA for the CDR3 is TGTGCCAGCAGCCACCGGGACTCCTCCTACAATGAGCAGTTCTTC. It is translated as CASSHRDSSYNEQFF.

The chain recombines TRBV28 with TRBJ1-1; the D is unclear. The CDR3 is made up of 17 amino acids. Germline values: CDR1 MDHEN, CDR2 SYDVKM. Trimming shortened V by 8 bases and J by 4 bases, and 26 bases separated the two germline ends. As DNA, the CDR3 is TGTGCCAGCGGCCCTAAGAGGTCCCCATGGCATAGCACTGAAGCTTTCTTT. Protein: CASGPKRSPWHSTEAFF.